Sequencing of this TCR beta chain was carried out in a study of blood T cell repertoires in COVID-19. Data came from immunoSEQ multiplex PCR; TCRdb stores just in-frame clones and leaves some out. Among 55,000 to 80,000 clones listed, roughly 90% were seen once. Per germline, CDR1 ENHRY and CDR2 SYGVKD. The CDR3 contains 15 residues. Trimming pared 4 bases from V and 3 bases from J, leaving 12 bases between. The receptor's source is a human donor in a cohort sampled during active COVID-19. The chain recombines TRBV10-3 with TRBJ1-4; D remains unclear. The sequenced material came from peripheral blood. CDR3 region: CAISVGGRSNEKLFF. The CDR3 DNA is TGTGCCATCAGTGTCGGAGGAAGGTCTAATGAAAAACTGTTTTTT.